A selection of T cell receptor beta chains follows, all from one sample in a study of Ad26.COV2.S vaccination and SARS-CoV-2 variants. Using immunoSEQ multiplex PCR, the repertoire was profiled, and TCRdb retains in-frame clones only, with some absent. This sample has about 330,000 clones, with roughly 90% found just once. This specimen consisted of peripheral blood, obtained in a trial of Ad26.COV2.S vaccine versus placebo. These receptors originate from a person aged 18-60 years who received the Ad26.COV2.S COVID-19 vaccine or a placebo. Both conserved end residues are part of each CDR3. Each record gives: J gene, D gene, clone size, V gene, CDR3 protein, CDR3 DNA. A D gene is named only where the DNA matches it firmly. Clone size, where shown, is once, few, many, or a class for clones that have expanded.

j_call: TRBJ2-1; d_call: TRBD2; clone_size: .; v_call: TRBV27; cdr3_aa: CASSLSGTSLLYNEQFF; cdr3_nt: TGTGCCAGCAGTTTATCCGGGACTAGCCTACTCTACAATGAGCAGTTCTTC
j_call: TRBJ2-1; d_call: TRBD1; clone_size: .; v_call: TRBV7-6; cdr3_aa: CASSLEPLGQLGDRVSSEQFF; cdr3_nt: TGTGCCAGCAGCTTAGAACCCTTGGGTCAGTTGGGGGACAGGGTCTCGTCGGAGCAGTTCTTC
j_call: TRBJ2-3; d_call: .; clone_size: .; v_call: TRBV11-3; cdr3_aa: CASSLGDGRTDTQYF; cdr3_nt: TGTGCCAGCAGCTTAGGGGATGGACGCACAGATACGCAGTATTTT
j_call: TRBJ1-1; d_call: TRBD1; clone_size: .; v_call: TRBV18; cdr3_aa: CASSGQGLNTEAFF; cdr3_nt: TGTGCCAGCTCCGGACAGGGGTTGAACACTGAAGCTTTCTTT
j_call: TRBJ1-2; d_call: .; clone_size: .; v_call: TRBV4-2; cdr3_aa: CASSQERGNYGYTF; cdr3_nt: TGTGCCAGCAGCCAAGAGAGAGGGAACTATGGCTACACCTTC
j_call: TRBJ1-2; d_call: .; clone_size: .; v_call: TRBV7-8; cdr3_aa: CASRRVGGQGYGYTF; cdr3_nt: TGTGCCAGCAGAAGAGTCGGGGGGCAGGGCTATGGCTACACCTTC
j_call: TRBJ1-4; d_call: .; clone_size: .; v_call: TRBV5-1; cdr3_aa: CASSLAGQNEKLFF; cdr3_nt: TGCGCCAGCAGCTTGGCTGGCCAGAATGAAAAACTGTTTTTT
j_call: TRBJ2-2; d_call: TRBD2; clone_size: .; v_call: TRBV4-3; cdr3_aa: CASSQEAGGVTGELFF; cdr3_nt: TGCGCCAGCAGCCAAGAGGCGGGAGGGGTGACCGGGGAGCTGTTTTTT
j_call: TRBJ2-5; d_call: .; clone_size: .; v_call: TRBV7-9; cdr3_aa: CASSLALIGETQYF; cdr3_nt: TGTGCCAGCAGCTTAGCGCTAATAGGGGAGACCCAGTACTTC
j_call: TRBJ1-2; d_call: .; clone_size: .; v_call: TRBV6-1; cdr3_aa: CASSEPGLYGYTF; cdr3_nt: TGTGCCAGCAGTGAACCCGGGCTCTATGGCTACACCTTC
j_call: TRBJ2-1; d_call: TRBD1; clone_size: .; v_call: TRBV13; cdr3_aa: CASSLGLQGAGIDEQFF; cdr3_nt: TGTGCCAGCAGCTTAGGATTACAGGGGGCAGGAATCGATGAGCAGTTCTTC
j_call: TRBJ1-1; d_call: .; clone_size: once; v_call: TRBV7-8; cdr3_aa: CASSSTVNTEAFF; cdr3_nt: TGTGCCAGCAGCTCGACAGTGAACACTGAAGCTTTCTTT
j_call: TRBJ2-1; d_call: TRBD2; clone_size: .; v_call: TRBV10-1; cdr3_aa: CASSGQGSGGPVNEQFF; cdr3_nt: TGCGCCAGCAGTGGGCAGGGGTCGGGAGGGCCCGTGAATGAGCAGTTCTTC
j_call: TRBJ2-2; d_call: .; clone_size: .; v_call: TRBV19; cdr3_aa: CASSIGVLNTGELFF; cdr3_nt: TGTGCCAGTAGTATAGGTGTCCTGAACACCGGGGAGCTGTTTTTT
j_call: TRBJ1-4; d_call: .; clone_size: .; v_call: TRBV19; cdr3_aa: CASSNREGNEKLFF; cdr3_nt: TGTGCCAGTAGTAACAGGGAGGGAAATGAAAAACTGTTTTTT
j_call: TRBJ2-3; d_call: .; clone_size: .; v_call: TRBV5-1; cdr3_aa: CASTSRRASDSTDTQYF; cdr3_nt: TGCGCCAGCACCTCTCGGCGCGCAAGCGATAGCACAGATACGCAGTATTTT
j_call: TRBJ1-6; d_call: TRBD1; clone_size: .; v_call: TRBV19; cdr3_aa: CASEVGTGQGYSPLHF; cdr3_nt: TGTGCCAGTGAAGTAGGGACAGGACAGGGATATTCACCCCTCCACTTT
j_call: TRBJ1-2; d_call: .; clone_size: .; v_call: TRBV18; cdr3_aa: CASFGAWDDYGYTF; cdr3_nt: TGTGCCAGCTTCGGGGCCTGGGATGACTATGGCTACACCTTC
j_call: TRBJ2-1; d_call: TRBD2; clone_size: .; v_call: TRBV6-1; cdr3_aa: CASSDLAGGANEQFF; cdr3_nt: TGTGCCAGCAGTGATTTAGCGGGAGGGGCTAATGAGCAGTTCTTC
j_call: TRBJ1-4; d_call: .; clone_size: .; v_call: TRBV10-3; cdr3_aa: CAIRDTPGLQPGGEKLFF; cdr3_nt: TGTGCCATCAGAGATACTCCGGGACTCCAGCCGGGAGGTGAAAAACTGTTTTTT
j_call: TRBJ2-3; d_call: .; clone_size: .; v_call: TRBV5-4; cdr3_aa: CASSLAYTGRTDTQYF; cdr3_nt: TGTGCCAGCAGCCTGGCTTACACAGGACGCACAGATACGCAGTATTTT
j_call: TRBJ1-5; d_call: TRBD1; clone_size: .; v_call: TRBV28; cdr3_aa: CASSSRTGFKPQHF; cdr3_nt: TGTGCCAGCAGTTCCAGGACAGGGTTTAAGCCCCAGCATTTT
j_call: TRBJ1-5; d_call: TRBD1; clone_size: .; v_call: TRBV6-2/TRBV6-3; cdr3_aa: CASSYLPRDSYSNQPQHF; cdr3_nt: TGTGCCAGCAGTTATCTCCCACGGGACAGTTATAGCAATCAGCCCCAGCATTTT
j_call: TRBJ1-2; d_call: .; clone_size: .; v_call: TRBV18; cdr3_aa: CASSPPIRGQGYGYTF; cdr3_nt: TGTGCCAGCTCACCACCGATACGGGGGCAGGGTTATGGCTACACCTTC
j_call: TRBJ2-3; d_call: TRBD2; clone_size: .; v_call: TRBV7-3; cdr3_aa: CASSSLAGVEHTQYF; cdr3_nt: TGTGCCAGCAGCTCCTTAGCGGGAGTTGAACATACGCAGTATTTT
j_call: TRBJ1-5; d_call: .; clone_size: .; v_call: TRBV18; cdr3_aa: CASSPQGNQPQHF; cdr3_nt: TGTGCCAGCTCACCGCAGGGCAATCAGCCCCAGCATTTT
j_call: TRBJ2-4; d_call: .; clone_size: .; v_call: TRBV5-4; cdr3_aa: CASSLTGAAGGKNIQYF; cdr3_nt: TGTGCCAGCAGCTTGACAGGGGCCGCCGGGGGCAAAAACATTCAGTACTTC
j_call: TRBJ1-5; d_call: .; clone_size: .; v_call: TRBV5-5; cdr3_aa: CASSLPGNSNQPQHF; cdr3_nt: TGTGCCAGCAGCTTACCAGGGAATAGCAATCAGCCCCAGCATTTT
j_call: TRBJ1-2; d_call: .; clone_size: .; v_call: TRBV18; cdr3_aa: CASLRTAEDYGYTF; cdr3_nt: TGTGCCAGCTTACGGACGGCGGAGGACTATGGCTACACCTTC
j_call: TRBJ2-3; d_call: TRBD2; clone_size: .; v_call: TRBV7-2; cdr3_aa: CASSLASGKWADTQYF; cdr3_nt: TGTGCCAGCAGCCTTGCTAGCGGGAAGTGGGCAGATACGCAGTATTTT
j_call: TRBJ2-1; d_call: .; clone_size: .; v_call: TRBV10-3; cdr3_aa: CATTGLISYNEQFF; cdr3_nt: TGTGCCACCACCGGGCTAATCTCCTACAATGAGCAGTTCTTC
j_call: TRBJ2-2; d_call: .; clone_size: .; v_call: TRBV5-4; cdr3_aa: CASSLGVTPTFGGELFF; cdr3_nt: TGTGCCAGCAGCTTGGGGGTGACTCCTACCTTCGGCGGGGAGCTGTTTTTT
j_call: TRBJ1-1; d_call: TRBD1; clone_size: .; v_call: TRBV5-4; cdr3_aa: CASSTRWQGAYTEAFF; cdr3_nt: TGTGCCAGCAGCACCAGATGGCAGGGGGCATACACTGAAGCTTTCTTT
j_call: TRBJ2-3; d_call: TRBD2; clone_size: .; v_call: TRBV7-9; cdr3_aa: CASSFASGGALRHVTQYF; cdr3_nt: TGTGCCAGCAGCTTCGCTAGCGGGGGGGCCCTTCGCCATGTTACGCAGTATTTT
j_call: TRBJ1-2; d_call: .; clone_size: once; v_call: TRBV4-3; cdr3_aa: CASSLGDLGDGYTF; cdr3_nt: TGCGCCAGCAGCCTGGGGGACTTAGGGGATGGCTACACCTTC
j_call: TRBJ2-3; d_call: .; clone_size: once; v_call: TRBV27; cdr3_aa: CASSFGLSGADTQYF; cdr3_nt: TGTGCCAGCAGTTTTGGGCTGTCAGGGGCAGATACGCAGTATTTT
j_call: TRBJ1-1; d_call: .; clone_size: few; v_call: TRBV5-6; cdr3_aa: CASSLAVVNTEAFF; cdr3_nt: TGTGCCAGCAGCTTGGCCGTCGTGAACACTGAAGCTTTCTTT
j_call: TRBJ2-1; d_call: .; clone_size: .; v_call: TRBV27; cdr3_aa: CASSLQRPIYNEQFF; cdr3_nt: TGTGCCAGCAGTTTGCAGCGCCCAATCTACAATGAGCAGTTCTTC
j_call: TRBJ1-1; d_call: .; clone_size: .; v_call: TRBV7-6; cdr3_aa: CASSFQGNTEAFF; cdr3_nt: TGTGCCAGCAGCTTTCAGGGGAACACTGAAGCTTTCTTT
j_call: TRBJ1-4; d_call: .; clone_size: .; v_call: TRBV10-2; cdr3_aa: CASQLDPTNEKLFF; cdr3_nt: TGCGCCAGCCAGCTGGATCCGACTAATGAAAAACTGTTTTTT
j_call: TRBJ1-1; d_call: TRBD1; clone_size: .; v_call: TRBV18; cdr3_aa: CASSPLLTGSNTEAFF; cdr3_nt: TGTGCCAGCTCACCTCTTTTGACAGGGTCTAACACTGAAGCTTTCTTT
j_call: TRBJ1-2; d_call: .; clone_size: .; v_call: TRBV4-3; cdr3_aa: CASSPSLSGAYGYTF; cdr3_nt: TGCGCCAGCAGCCCCTCGCTGTCGGGAGCTTATGGCTACACCTTC
j_call: TRBJ1-6; d_call: TRBD1; clone_size: .; v_call: TRBV7-9; cdr3_aa: CASSSREWDSGTANSPLHF; cdr3_nt: TGTGCCAGCAGCTCTCGAGAGTGGGATAGCGGGACAGCGAATTCACCCCTCCACTTT
j_call: TRBJ1-2; d_call: .; clone_size: .; v_call: TRBV2; cdr3_aa: CASSESQGGWYGYTF; cdr3_nt: TGTGCCAGCAGTGAATCCCAGGGAGGATGGTATGGCTACACCTTC
j_call: TRBJ2-5; d_call: .; clone_size: .; v_call: TRBV10-3; cdr3_aa: CAISALARKETQYF; cdr3_nt: TGTGCCATCAGTGCTCTAGCAAGGAAGGAGACCCAGTACTTC